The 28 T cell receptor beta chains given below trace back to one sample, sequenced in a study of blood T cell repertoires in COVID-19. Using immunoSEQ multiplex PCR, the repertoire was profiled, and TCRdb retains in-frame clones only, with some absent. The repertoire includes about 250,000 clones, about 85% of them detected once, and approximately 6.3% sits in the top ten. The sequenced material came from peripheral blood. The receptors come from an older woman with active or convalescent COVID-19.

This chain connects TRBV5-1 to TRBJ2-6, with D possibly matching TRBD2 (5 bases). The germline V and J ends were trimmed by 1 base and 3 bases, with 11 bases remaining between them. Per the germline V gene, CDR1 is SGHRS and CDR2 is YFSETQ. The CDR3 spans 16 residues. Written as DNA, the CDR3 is TGCGCCAGCAGCTTGTCGGGGTCGGGTGGGGCCAACGTCCTGACTTTC. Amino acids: CASSLSGSGGANVLTF.

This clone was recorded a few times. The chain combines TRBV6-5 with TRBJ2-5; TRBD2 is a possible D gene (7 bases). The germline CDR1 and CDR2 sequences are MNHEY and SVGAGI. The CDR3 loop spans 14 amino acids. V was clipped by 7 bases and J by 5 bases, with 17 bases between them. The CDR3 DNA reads TGTGCCAGCACCGACTTACAGGGAGGGGAGACCCAGTACTTC. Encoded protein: CASTDLQGGETQYF.

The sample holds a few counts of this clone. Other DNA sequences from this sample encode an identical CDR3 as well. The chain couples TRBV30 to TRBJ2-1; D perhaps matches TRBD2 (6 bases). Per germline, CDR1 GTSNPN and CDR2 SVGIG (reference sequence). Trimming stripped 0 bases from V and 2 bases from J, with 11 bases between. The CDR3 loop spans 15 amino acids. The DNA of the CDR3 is TGTGCCTGGAGTGTAGGGAGCGGGCCCTACAATGAGCAGTTCTTC. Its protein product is CAWSVGSGPYNEQFF.

The CDR3 region is CASSSGTSGLTGELFF. The DNA of the CDR3 is TGCGCCAGCAGTTCCGGGACTAGCGGGCTAACCGGGGAGCTGTTTTTT. The rearrangement uses TRBV5-1 and TRBJ2-2; 12 nucleotides agree with TRBD2. This CDR3 spans 16 amino acids. Germline V gene data show CDR1 as SGHRS and CDR2 as YFSETQ. V was clipped by 5 bases and J by 5 bases; unmatched bases: 7.

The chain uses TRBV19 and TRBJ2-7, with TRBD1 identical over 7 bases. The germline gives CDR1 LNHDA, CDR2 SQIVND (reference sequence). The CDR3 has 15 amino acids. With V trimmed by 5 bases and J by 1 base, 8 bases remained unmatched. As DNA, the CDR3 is TGTGCCAGTAGTCAGGGGGAGCCAGGTTCCTACGAGCAGTACGTC. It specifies CASSQGEPGSYEQYV.

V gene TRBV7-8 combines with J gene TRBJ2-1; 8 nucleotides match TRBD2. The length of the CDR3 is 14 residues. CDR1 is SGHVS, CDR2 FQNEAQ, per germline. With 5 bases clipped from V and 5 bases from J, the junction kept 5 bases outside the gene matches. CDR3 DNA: TGTGCCAGCAGCCCGGGACTAGTCAACAATGAGCAGTTCTTC. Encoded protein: CASSPGLVNNEQFF.

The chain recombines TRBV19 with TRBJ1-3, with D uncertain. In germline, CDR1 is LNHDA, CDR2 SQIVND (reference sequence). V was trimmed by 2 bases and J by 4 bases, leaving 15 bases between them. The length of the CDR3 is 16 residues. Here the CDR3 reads CASSISARIEGNTIYF. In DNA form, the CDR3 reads TGTGCCAGTAGTATATCCGCCAGGATCGAAGGAAACACCATATATTTT.

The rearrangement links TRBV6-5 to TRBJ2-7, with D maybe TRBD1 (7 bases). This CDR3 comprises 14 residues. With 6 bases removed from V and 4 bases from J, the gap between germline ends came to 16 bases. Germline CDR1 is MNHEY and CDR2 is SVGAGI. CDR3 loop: CASRTGQEGYEQYF. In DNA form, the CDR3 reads TGTGCCAGCAGAACTGGACAGGAGGGGTACGAGCAGTACTTC.

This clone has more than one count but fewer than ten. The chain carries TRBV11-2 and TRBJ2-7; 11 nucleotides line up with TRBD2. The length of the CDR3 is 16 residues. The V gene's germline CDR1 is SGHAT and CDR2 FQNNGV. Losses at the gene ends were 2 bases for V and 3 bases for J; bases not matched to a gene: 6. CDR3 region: CASSLIGTSGGYEQYF. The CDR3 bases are TGTGCCAGCAGCTTAATAGGGACTAGCGGAGGCTACGAGCAGTACTTC.

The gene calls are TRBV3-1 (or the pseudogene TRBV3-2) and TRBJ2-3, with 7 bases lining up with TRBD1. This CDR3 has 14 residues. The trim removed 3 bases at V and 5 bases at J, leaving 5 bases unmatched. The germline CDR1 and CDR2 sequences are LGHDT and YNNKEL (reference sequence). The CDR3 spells CASSHTGDGDTQYF. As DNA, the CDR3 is TGTGCCAGCAGCCATACAGGGGACGGAGATACGCAGTATTTT.

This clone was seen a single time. The CDR3 is CASSRTGTTGELFF. CDR3 nucleotides: TGTGCCAGCTCGCGGACAGGGACTACCGGGGAGCTGTTTTTT. This sequence joins TRBV27 and TRBJ2-2, with 8 bases matching TRBD1. V shed 8 bases, J shed 5 bases, and the junction held 7 bases outside the gene matches. Germline V CDR1 and CDR2: MNHEY, SMNVEV (reference sequence). The CDR3 sequence is 14 residues long.

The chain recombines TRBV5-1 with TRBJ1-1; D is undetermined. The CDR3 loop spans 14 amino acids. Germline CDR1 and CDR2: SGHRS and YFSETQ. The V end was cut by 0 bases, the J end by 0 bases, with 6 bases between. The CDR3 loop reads CASSLGHVNTEAFF. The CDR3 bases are TGCGCCAGCAGCTTGGGACACGTGAACACTGAAGCTTTCTTT. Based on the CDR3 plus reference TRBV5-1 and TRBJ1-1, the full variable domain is KAGVTQTPRYLIKTRGQQVTLSCSPISGHRSVSWYQQTPGQGLQFLFEYFSETQRNKGNFPGRFSGRQFSNSRSEMNVSTLELGDSALYLCASSLGHVNTEAFFGQGTRLTVV.

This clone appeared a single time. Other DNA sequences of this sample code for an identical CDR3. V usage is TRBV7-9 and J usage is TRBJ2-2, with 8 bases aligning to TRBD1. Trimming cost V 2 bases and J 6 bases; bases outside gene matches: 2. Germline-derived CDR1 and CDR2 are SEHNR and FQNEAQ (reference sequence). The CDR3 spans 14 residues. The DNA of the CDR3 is TGTGCCAGCAGCTTACAGGGGGCGGCCGGGGAGCTGTTTTTT. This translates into CASSLQGAAGELFF.

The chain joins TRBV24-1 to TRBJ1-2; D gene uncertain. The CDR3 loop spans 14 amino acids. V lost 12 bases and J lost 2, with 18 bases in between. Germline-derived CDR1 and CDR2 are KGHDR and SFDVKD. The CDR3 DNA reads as TGTGCCTCAAGTGACCCTGGGAGAAACTATGGCTACACCTTC. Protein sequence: CASSDPGRNYGYTF.

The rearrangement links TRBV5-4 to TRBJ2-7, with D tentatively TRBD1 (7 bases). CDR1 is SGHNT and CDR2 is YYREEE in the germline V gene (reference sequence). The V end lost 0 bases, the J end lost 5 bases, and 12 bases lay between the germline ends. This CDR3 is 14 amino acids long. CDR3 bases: TGTGCCAGCAGCTTGGTCCCAGGGGGGCACGAGCAGTACGTC. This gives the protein CASSLVPGGHEQYV.

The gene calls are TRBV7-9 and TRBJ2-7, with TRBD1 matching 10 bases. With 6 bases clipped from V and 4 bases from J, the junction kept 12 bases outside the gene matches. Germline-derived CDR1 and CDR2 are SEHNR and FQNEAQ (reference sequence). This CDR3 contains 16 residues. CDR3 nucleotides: TGTGCCAGCAGTACCGTCCCGGGACAGGGGTTTTACGAGCAGTACTTC. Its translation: CASSTVPGQGFYEQYF.

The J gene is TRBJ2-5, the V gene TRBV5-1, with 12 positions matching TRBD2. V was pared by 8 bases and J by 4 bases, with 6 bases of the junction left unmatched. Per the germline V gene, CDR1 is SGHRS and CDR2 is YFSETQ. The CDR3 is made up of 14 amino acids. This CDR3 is CASSASGRGETQYF. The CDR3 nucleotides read TGCGCCAGTTCTGCTAGCGGGAGGGGAGAGACCCAGTACTTC.

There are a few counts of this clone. Written as DNA, the CDR3 is TGTGCCAGCAGCCGAACTAGTATCAACAATGAGCAGTTCTTC. Translation gives CASSRTSINNEQFF. The chain joins TRBV5-4 to TRBJ2-1; a weak D match, TRBD2 (5 bases). V dropped 4 bases and J dropped 5 bases, with 13 bases sitting between them. In germline, CDR1 is SGHNT, CDR2 YYREEE (reference sequence). The length of the CDR3 is 14 residues.

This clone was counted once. This CDR3 reads CASSGDRGARRNTEAFF. CDR3 sequence (DNA): TGTGCCAGCAGTGGGGACAGGGGGGCCCGGAGAAACACTGAAGCTTTCTTT. V and J are TRBV6-1 and TRBJ1-1, with 11 bases that match TRBD1. With V trimmed by 4 bases and J by 2 bases, 9 bases remained unmatched. The germline V gene encodes CDR1 MNHNS and CDR2 SASEGT. This CDR3 comprises 17 residues.

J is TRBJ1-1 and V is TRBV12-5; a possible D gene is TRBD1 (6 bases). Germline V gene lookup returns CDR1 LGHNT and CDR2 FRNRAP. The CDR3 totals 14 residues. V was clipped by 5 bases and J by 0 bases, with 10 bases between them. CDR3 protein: CASGRTVLNTEAFF. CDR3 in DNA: TGTGCTAGTGGTCGGACAGTCTTGAACACTGAAGCTTTCTTT. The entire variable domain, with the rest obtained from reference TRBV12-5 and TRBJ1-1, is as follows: DARVTQTPRHKVTEMGQEVTMRCQPILGHNTVFWYRQTMMQGLELLAYFRNRAPLDDSGMPKDRFSAEMPDATLATLKIQPSEPRDSAVYFCASGRTVLNTEAFFGQGTRLTVV.

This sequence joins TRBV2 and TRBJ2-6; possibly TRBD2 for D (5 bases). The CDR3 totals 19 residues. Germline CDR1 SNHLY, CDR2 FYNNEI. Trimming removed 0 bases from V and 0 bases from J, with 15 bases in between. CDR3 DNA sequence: TGTGCCAGCAGTGAAGCGGAAACCGACTACCTCTCTGGGGCCAACGTCCTGACTTTC. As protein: CASSEAETDYLSGANVLTF.

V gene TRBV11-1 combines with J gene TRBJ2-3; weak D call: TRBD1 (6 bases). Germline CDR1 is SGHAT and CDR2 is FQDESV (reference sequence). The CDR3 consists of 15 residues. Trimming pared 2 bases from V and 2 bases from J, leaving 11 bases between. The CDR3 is CASSLNQGFTDTQYF. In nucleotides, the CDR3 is TGTGCCAGCAGCTTAAATCAGGGGTTCACAGATACGCAGTATTTT. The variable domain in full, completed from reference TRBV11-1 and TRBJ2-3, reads EAEVAQSPRYKITEKSQAVAFWCDPISGHATLYWYRQILGQGPELLVQFQDESVVDDSQLPKDRFSAERLKGVDSTLKIQPAELGDSAMYLCASSLNQGFTDTQYFGPGTRLTVL.

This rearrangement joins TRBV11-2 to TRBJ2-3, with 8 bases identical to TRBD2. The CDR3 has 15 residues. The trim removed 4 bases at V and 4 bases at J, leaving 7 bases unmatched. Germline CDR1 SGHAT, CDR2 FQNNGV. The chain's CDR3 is CASSSSGLAPDTQYF. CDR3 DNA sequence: TGTGCCAGCAGCTCCTCAGGACTAGCCCCAGATACGCAGTATTTT.

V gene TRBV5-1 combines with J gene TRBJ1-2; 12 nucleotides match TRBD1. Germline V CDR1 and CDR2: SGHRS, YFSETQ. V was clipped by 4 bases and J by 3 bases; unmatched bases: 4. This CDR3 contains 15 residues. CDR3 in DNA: TGCGCCAGCAGCAAGGGACAGGGGGCTTACTATGGCTACACCTTC. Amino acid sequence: CASSKGQGAYYGYTF.

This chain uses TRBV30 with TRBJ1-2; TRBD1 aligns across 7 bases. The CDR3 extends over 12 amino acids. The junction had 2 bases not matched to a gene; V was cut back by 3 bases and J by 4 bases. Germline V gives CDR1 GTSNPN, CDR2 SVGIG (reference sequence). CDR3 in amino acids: CAWSRGAYGYTF. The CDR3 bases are TGTGCCTGGAGCAGGGGGGCCTATGGCTACACCTTC.

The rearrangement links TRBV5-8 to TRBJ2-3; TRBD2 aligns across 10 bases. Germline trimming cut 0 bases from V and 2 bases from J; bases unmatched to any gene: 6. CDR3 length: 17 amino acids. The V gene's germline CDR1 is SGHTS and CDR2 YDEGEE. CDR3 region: CASSLDLAGVITDTQYF. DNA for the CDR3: TGTGCCAGCAGCTTGGATCTAGCGGGGGTGATCACAGATACGCAGTATTTT.

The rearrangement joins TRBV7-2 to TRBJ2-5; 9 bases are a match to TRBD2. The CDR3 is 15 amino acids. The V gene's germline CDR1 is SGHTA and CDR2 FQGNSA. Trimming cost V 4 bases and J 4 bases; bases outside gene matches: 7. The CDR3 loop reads CASSSVAGASETQYF. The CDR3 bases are TGTGCCAGCAGCTCTGTAGCGGGAGCTTCAGAGACCCAGTACTTC.

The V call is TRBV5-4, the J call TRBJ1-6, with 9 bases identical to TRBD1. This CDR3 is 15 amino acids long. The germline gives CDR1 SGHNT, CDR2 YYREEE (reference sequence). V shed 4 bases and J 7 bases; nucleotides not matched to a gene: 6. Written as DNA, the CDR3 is TGTGCCAGCAGCACACAGGGGGCGCGGAATTCACCCCTCCACTTT. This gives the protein CASSTQGARNSPLHF. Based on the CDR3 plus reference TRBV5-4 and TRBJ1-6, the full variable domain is ETGVTQSPTHLIKTRGQQVTLRCSSQSGHNTVSWYQQALGQGPQFIFQYYREEENGRGNFPPRFSGLQFPNYSSELNVNALELDDSALYLCASSTQGARNSPLHFGNGTRLTVT.